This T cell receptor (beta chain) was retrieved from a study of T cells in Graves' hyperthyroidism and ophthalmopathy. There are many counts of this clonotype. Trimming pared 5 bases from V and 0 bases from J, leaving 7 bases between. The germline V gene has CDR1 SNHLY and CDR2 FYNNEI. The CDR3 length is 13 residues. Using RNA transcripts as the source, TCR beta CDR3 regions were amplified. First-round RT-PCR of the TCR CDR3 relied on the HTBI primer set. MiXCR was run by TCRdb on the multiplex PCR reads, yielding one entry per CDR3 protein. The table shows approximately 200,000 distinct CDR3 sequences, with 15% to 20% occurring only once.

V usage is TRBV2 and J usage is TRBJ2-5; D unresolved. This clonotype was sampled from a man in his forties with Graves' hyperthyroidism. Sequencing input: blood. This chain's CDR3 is CASSLSDQETQYF. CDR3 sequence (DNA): TGTGCCAGCAGTTTGTCAGACCAAGAGACCCAGTACTTC.